This passage covers 19 T cell receptor beta chains from one sample sequenced in a study of regulatory T cells in long-lasting Graves disease. Assembly of TCR beta libraries relied on iRepertoire HTBI primers together with Arm-PCR of CDR3 regions. TCRdb reanalysed the multiplex PCR reads using MiXCR and keeps one entry per CDR3 protein. The table records about 440,000 distinct CDR3 sequences, more than 12% of them present only once. Time point denoted: newly diagnosed GD, antithyroid drugs for less than 3 months. With RNA extracted from PBMCs as input, the TCR library was made. These records were also assigned to another study, of T cells in Graves' hyperthyroidism and ophthalmopathy.

The source material was peripheral blood mononuclear cells (PBMCs), sampled at new diagnosis, from a patient treated with antithyroid drugs. These receptors came from a woman aged 30 to 39 with Graves disease.

This clonotype has more than one count but fewer than ten. The V gene is TRBV28, the J gene TRBJ1-6; tentatively, D is TRBD1 (6 bases). This CDR3 region has 20 residues. Germline V lookup: CDR1 MDHEN, CDR2 SYDVKM. The ends were cut back, 1 base at V and 6 bases at J, with 25 bases in the middle. The CDR3 reads CASSLSGVGAAGTANSPLHF. Here the CDR3 DNA reads TGTGCCAGCAGTTTATCAGGAGTGGGGGCCGCCGGGACGGCTAATTCACCCCTCCACTTT.

The sample holds a few counts of this clonotype. The J gene is TRBJ2-2, the V gene TRBV10-3, with D perhaps matching TRBD1 (5 bases). CDR3 length: 11 residues. Germline values: CDR1 ENHRY, CDR2 SYGVKD. The V and J ends lost 7 bases and 6 bases respectively, with 6 bases between them. The CDR3 DNA reads TGTGCCATCAAGGGGTCCGGGGAGCTGTTTTTT. Translating it yields CAIKGSGELFF.

There are a few counts of this clonotype. The chain links TRBV19 to TRBJ2-1, with 9 bases aligning to TRBD2. With V trimmed by 8 bases and J by 2 bases, 16 bases remained unmatched. Germline V gene data show CDR1 as LNHDA and CDR2 as SQIVND (reference sequence). The CDR3 sequence is 18 residues long. The CDR3 is CASAYPSRAGGPYNEQFF. For the CDR3, the DNA is TGTGCCAGTGCATATCCCTCACGAGCGGGAGGACCCTACAATGAGCAGTTCTTC.

This clonotype was counted at least ten times. The V gene is TRBV7-9, the J gene TRBJ2-3, with D tentatively TRBD2 (6 bases). Germline CDR1 reads SEHNR; CDR2 reads FQNEAQ (reference sequence). V lost 3 bases to trimming and J lost 6 bases, with 10 bases between them. CDR3 size: 13 residues. In nucleotides, the CDR3 is TGTGCCAGCAGCTTGAAAGGGAGGGATACGCAGTATTTT. Its protein is CASSLKGRDTQYF.

The rearrangement uses TRBV5-5 and TRBJ2-3; 14 bases match TRBD2. Trimming took 4 bases from V and 1 from J; bases not matched to a gene: 8. The CDR3 covers 18 residues. Per the germline V gene, CDR1 is SGHKS and CDR2 is YYEKEE (reference sequence). The CDR3 here is CASSPGLAGDPGTDTQYF. CDR3 nucleotide sequence: TGTGCCAGCAGCCCGGGACTAGCGGGAGACCCCGGCACAGATACGCAGTATTTT.

This clonotype was observed a few times. This chain joins TRBV18 and TRBJ1-5; 8 bases map to TRBD1. Germline V gene data show CDR1 as KGHSH and CDR2 as LQKENI. V trimming: 2 bases; J trimming: 5 bases; junction bases outside the gene matches: 8. The CDR3 contains 16 residues. The CDR3 DNA reads as TGTGCCAGCTCACCAATCCCGGCAGGGGGCCATCAGCCCCAGCATTTT. Residues: CASSPIPAGGHQPQHF.

The genes are TRBV20-1 and TRBJ1-2; D not certain. The CDR3 has 12 residues. Per germline, CDR1 DFQATT and CDR2 SNEGSKA (reference sequence). Trimming took 3 bases from V and 6 from J, leaving 11 bases between them. The CDR3 region has the DNA TGCAGTGCTAGGAAGGGTCGGGATGGCTACACCTTC. Protein product: CSARKGRDGYTF.

This clonotype was detected ten times or more. The V and J genes are TRBV6-1 and TRBJ1-4; TRBD1 might be the D (6 bases). CDR1 MNHNS and CDR2 SASEGT come from the germline V gene. Trimming cost V 1 base and J 5 bases, with 14 bases left between them. This CDR3 region has 16 residues. The CDR3 nucleotides read TGTGCCAGCAGTGAAGTATACAGGGTGGGAAATGAAAAACTGTTTTTT. Translation: CASSEVYRVGNEKLFF.

This clonotype was observed many times. DNA for the CDR3: TGCGCCAGCAGCTTGGGGACAGACCACTATGGCTACACCTTC. It specifies CASSLGTDHYGYTF. The chain is built from TRBV5-1 and TRBJ1-2; possible D gene TRBD1, 6 bases. Germline V lookup: CDR1 SGHRS, CDR2 YFSETQ. The CDR3 runs to 14 residues. V lost 0 bases, J lost 3 bases, and 9 bases lay in between.

This clonotype came up many times. The chain couples TRBV18 to TRBJ2-1; weak D call: TRBD1 (6 bases). The CDR3 is made up of 13 amino acids. Trimming removed 4 bases from V and 5 bases from J, with 9 bases in between. CDR1 and CDR2 from the germline V gene are KGHSH and LQKENI. CDR3 amino acids: CASSRAGDNEQFF. DNA of the CDR3: TGTGCCAGCTCACGGGCAGGGGACAATGAGCAGTTCTTC.

This rearrangement joins TRBV6-1 to TRBJ2-2; 7 nucleotides align to TRBD2. Per germline, CDR1 MNHNS and CDR2 SASEGT. V was pared by 8 bases and J by 3 bases, with 12 bases of the junction left unmatched. This CDR3 has 16 residues. The DNA of the CDR3 is TGTGCCAGCGGGGCACCGGGAGGCGAATACACCGGGGAGCTGTTTTTT. Its protein is CASGAPGGEYTGELFF.

This clonotype was counted at least ten times. The rearrangement uses TRBV7-8 and TRBJ2-1; no reliable D call. Trimming left V 8 bases short and J 6 bases short, with 14 bases between. This CDR3 contains 13 residues. Germline V gives CDR1 SGHVS, CDR2 FQNEAQ. This chain's CDR3 is CASASALRNEQFF. DNA of the CDR3: TGTGCCAGCGCATCTGCTTTGCGCAATGAGCAGTTCTTC.

The chain joins TRBV12-5 to TRBJ2-5, with D possibly called TRBD1 or TRBD2 (5 bases each). The CDR3 has 16 amino acids. Germline-derived CDR1 and CDR2 are LGHNT and FRNRAP. The V end was cut by 5 bases, the J end by 2 bases, with 18 bases between. The CDR3 loop reads CASGIDSGTRQETQYF. The CDR3 DNA reads as TGTGCTAGTGGTATCGACTCCGGGACGAGGCAAGAGACCCAGTACTTC.

In the case of this clonotype: A much larger clone lies one base from this, so it may be a read error. J is TRBJ2-7 and V is TRBV2, with 7 bases identical to TRBD2. V lost 3 bases to trimming and J lost 2 bases; unmatched junction nucleotides: 7. The CDR3 length is 15 residues. Germline V lookup: CDR1 SNHLY, CDR2 FYNNEI. CDR3 sequence reads: CASSEASGKAYEQYF. The CDR3 region has the DNA TGTGCCAGCAGTGAGGCTAGCGGAAAGGCCTACGAGCAGTACTTC. The variable domain in full, completed from reference TRBV2 and TRBJ2-7, reads EPEVTQTPSHQVTQMGQEVILRCVPISNHLYFYWYRQILGQKVEFLVSFYNNEISEKSEIFDDQFSVERPDGSNFTLKIRSTKLEDSAMYFCASSEASGKAYEQYFGPGTRLTVT.

As regards this clonotype: This may stem from a read error, because a much larger clone lies one nucleotide away. The genes are TRBV29-1 and TRBJ2-1, with 8 bases that match TRBD1. This CDR3 region has 15 residues. Losses at the gene ends were 6 bases for V and 0 bases for J; bases not matched to a gene: 7. Germline V gene lookup returns CDR1 SQVTM and CDR2 ANQGSEA. The CDR3 loop reads CSVPRDRSSYNEQFF. The CDR3 DNA is TGCAGCGTCCCCAGGGACAGGAGCTCCTACAATGAGCAGTTCTTC.

This clonotype was counted many times. The chain is built from TRBV20-1 and TRBJ2-5; 8 bases line up with TRBD2. V lost 5 bases, J lost 4 bases, and 3 bases stayed unmatched. From germline, CDR1 is DFQATT and CDR2 SNEGSKA (reference sequence). There are 12 residues in the CDR3. The chain's CDR3 is CSALGGGETQYF. The CDR3, as DNA: TGCAGTGCTCTCGGGGGGGGAGAGACCCAGTACTTC.

This clonotype was observed a few times. V gene TRBV27 combines with J gene TRBJ1-6; D is undetermined. Trimming removed 6 bases from V and 7 bases from J, with 19 bases in between. The germline gives CDR1 MNHEY, CDR2 SMNVEV (reference sequence). CDR3 length: 16 residues. The CDR3 DNA reads TGTGCCAGCAGCCGGCTCACCGGGATTAAGAATTCACCCCTCCACTTT. Its translation: CASSRLTGIKNSPLHF.

This clonotype has at least ten counts. This sequence joins TRBV12-3 or TRBV12-4 and TRBJ1-2; a possible D gene is TRBD1 (5 bases). Trimming pared 4 bases from V and 8 bases from J, leaving 23 bases between. This CDR3 is 16 amino acids long. The CDR3 loop reads CASSSHPRERVMGYTF. CDR3 nucleotide sequence: TGTGCCAGCAGTTCCCACCCCAGGGAAAGGGTGATGGGCTACACCTTC.

This clonotype appeared many times. This sequence joins TRBV11-2 and TRBJ2-3; no definite D call. Trimming took 1 base from V and 3 from J, leaving 8 bases between them. The CDR3 covers 14 residues. The germline V gene has CDR1 SGHAT and CDR2 FQNNGV. Here the CDR3 reads CASSLVSPTDTQYF. In DNA form, the CDR3 reads TGTGCCAGCAGCTTAGTATCGCCGACAGATACGCAGTATTTT.